Each of the 32 T cell receptor beta chains below was sequenced from the same sample in a study of blood T cell repertoires in COVID-19. Clones were sequenced by immunoSEQ multiplex PCR, and TCRdb holds only the in-frame ones, with some missing. The sample includes about 190,000 clones, around 80% of them seen just once. Sequencing was carried out using peripheral blood. The source of these receptors is a woman older than 75 with active or convalescent COVID-19.

The chain recombines TRBV6-5 with TRBJ2-3, with TRBD1 identical over 8 bases. CDR1 and CDR2 (germline): MNHEY, SVGAGI. V dropped 6 bases and J dropped 1; count of bases not matched to a gene: 3. The CDR3 sequence is 14 residues long. DNA for the CDR3: TGTGCCAGCAGGACGACAGGGGGCACAGATACGCAGTATTTT. As protein: CASRTTGGTDTQYF.

This chain uses TRBV7-9 with TRBJ1-2; TRBD1 is a possible D gene (5 bases). Looked up from germline, CDR1 is SEHNR and CDR2 is FQNEAQ (reference sequence). This CDR3 is built from 15 residues. V was trimmed by 7 bases and J by 7 bases, leaving 22 bases between them. CDR3 in amino acids: CASKKPGFVNGGYTF. The CDR3, as DNA: TGTGCCAGCAAAAAACCAGGGTTTGTTAATGGTGGCTACACCTTC.

A note on this clone: The junction and the germline gene differ at one end; a read error may be behind it. Written as DNA, the CDR3 is TGTGCTAGCAGCCGCGTTAGCGGGGGGGCAGTAGATGAGCAGTTCTTC. As protein: CASSRVSGGAVDEQFF. The V gene is TRBV7-7, the J gene TRBJ2-1; 11 nucleotides match TRBD2. The CDR3 spans 16 residues. In germline, CDR1 is SSHAT, CDR2 FNYEAQ (reference sequence).

This clone appeared a single time. J is TRBJ1-1 and V is TRBV15; D possibly corresponds to TRBD1 (5 bases). CDR1 and CDR2 (germline): LNHNV, YYDKDF (reference sequence). The CDR3 spans 14 residues. The germline V and J ends were trimmed by 5 bases and 0 bases, with 10 bases remaining between them. The CDR3 DNA follows: TGTGCCACCAGCCAGGGAATGGTGAACACTGAAGCTTTCTTT. This encodes CATSQGMVNTEAFF.

The chain joins TRBV6-2 or TRBV6-3 to TRBJ1-2, with TRBD1 identical over 10 bases. The CDR3 has 15 amino acids. V lost 5 bases and J lost 4; bases outside the gene matches: 7. Germline loops: CDR1 MNHEY, CDR2 SVGEGT. CDR3 protein: CASSAAGTGVYGYTF. In DNA form, the CDR3 reads TGTGCCAGCAGTGCCGCCGGGACAGGGGTCTATGGCTACACCTTC.

The V gene is TRBV11-2, the J gene TRBJ1-2; TRBD1 matches at 7 bases. In germline, CDR1 is SGHAT, CDR2 FQNNGV. J was trimmed by 5 bases and V by 0 bases; bases with no gene match: 6. The CDR3 is 15 residues long. The DNA for the CDR3 is TGTGCCAGCAGCTTAGATACAGGGGTGGGTTATGGCTACACCTTC. Translating it yields CASSLDTGVGYGYTF. The variable domain in full, with the rest retrieved from reference TRBV11-2 and TRBJ1-2, is EAGVAQSPRYKIIEKRQSVAFWCNPISGHATLYWYQQILGQGPKLLIQFQNNGVVDDSQLPKDRFSAERLKGVDSTLKIQPAKLEDSAVYLCASSLDTGVGYGYTFGSGTRLTVV.

The CDR3 nucleotides read TGTGCCACCCTTTACACAGATACGCAGTATTTT. Its translation: CATLYTDTQYF. The rearrangement joins TRBV10-3 to TRBJ2-3; D not resolved. This CDR3 comprises 11 residues. The germline V gene encodes CDR1 ENHRY and CDR2 SYGVKD. The V and J ends lost 10 bases and 2 bases respectively, with 7 bases between them.

This clone was recorded a few times. The chain joins TRBV6-1 to TRBJ1-1, with D perhaps TRBD1 (6 bases). Germline V lookup: CDR1 MNHNS, CDR2 SASEGT. The CDR3 consists of 17 residues. V lost 4 bases and J lost 1, with 19 bases in between. The DNA for the CDR3 is TGTGCCAGCAGTGGGGGACGACAGGCCCAGAGGAACACTGAAGCTTTCTTT. Its protein is CASSGGRQAQRNTEAFF.

The chain couples TRBV10-3 to TRBJ2-1; a weak D match, TRBD1 (6 bases). CDR1 is ENHRY and CDR2 is SYGVKD in the germline V gene. The V end lost 7 bases, the J end lost 7 bases, and 14 bases lay between the germline ends. The CDR3 contains 13 residues. The DNA of the CDR3 is TGTGCCATCAAAGACAGGCTTGAAAATGAGCAGTTCTTC. It yields the protein CAIKDRLENEQFF.

The chain links TRBV20-1 to TRBJ2-2; D remains ambiguous. V lost 3 bases and J lost 1, with 6 bases in between. The CDR3 covers 13 residues. Germline V gives CDR1 DFQATT, CDR2 SNEGSKA (reference sequence). As DNA, the CDR3 is TGCAGTGCTAGTCACAGGAACACCGGGGAGCTGTTTTTT. It specifies CSASHRNTGELFF.

The chain recombines TRBV2 with TRBJ2-1; TRBD1 aligns across 9 bases. The CDR3 runs to 16 residues. Trimming cost V 6 bases and J 4 bases; bases outside gene matches: 10. Germline V gives CDR1 SNHLY, CDR2 FYNNEI. The CDR3 DNA follows: TGTGCCAGCAGCCCGAGGGGGACAGGGAGTTACAATGAGCAGTTCTTC. This translates into CASSPRGTGSYNEQFF. Full variable domain (remainder filled in from reference TRBV2 and TRBJ2-1): EPEVTQTPSHQVTQMGQEVILRCVPISNHLYFYWYRQILGQKVEFLVSFYNNEISEKSEIFDDQFSVERPDGSNFTLKIRSTKLEDSAMYFCASSPRGTGSYNEQFFGPGTRLTVL.

This clone was detected many times. The J gene is TRBJ2-1, the V gene TRBV12-3 or TRBV12-4; TRBD1 might be the D (5 bases). Trimming cost V 0 bases and J 10 bases, with 10 bases left between them. This CDR3 is built from 13 residues. The CDR3 reads CASSLAREGEQFF. CDR3 DNA: TGTGCCAGCAGTTTAGCCAGGGAAGGAGAGCAGTTCTTC.

J is TRBJ1-2 and V is TRBV5-6; maybe TRBD1 (5 bases). Germline assignment: CDR1 SGHDT and CDR2 YYEEEE. The V and J ends lost 5 bases and 4 bases respectively, with 9 bases between them. The CDR3 sequence is 12 residues long. CDR3 residues: CASRGGAYGYTF. The CDR3 DNA is TGTGCCAGCAGGGGGGGAGCCTATGGCTACACCTTC.

The chain couples TRBV25-1 to TRBJ2-5; TRBD2 matches 7 bases. After removal of 5 bases from V and 2 bases from J, the junction contained 5 bases not matched to a gene. The CDR3 spans 14 residues. Germline-derived CDR1 and CDR2 are MGHDK and SYGVNS. The CDR3 spells CASSPAGRQETQYF. DNA of the CDR3: TGTGCCAGCAGTCCAGCGGGGAGACAAGAGACCCAGTACTTC.

This clone was recorded once. The chain is built from TRBV5-1 and TRBJ2-3; TRBD2 aligns across 9 bases. CDR1 and CDR2 from the germline V gene are SGHRS and YFSETQ. This CDR3 comprises 21 residues. With V trimmed by 1 base and J by 0 bases, 18 bases remained unmatched. CDR3 sequence: CASSLRRGSGGNRWSTDTQYF. The CDR3 nucleotides read TGCGCCAGCAGCTTGAGGCGCGGTAGCGGGGGTAACCGTTGGAGCACAGATACGCAGTATTTT. The full variable domain, with the rest looked up from reference TRBV5-1 and TRBJ2-3, is KAGVTQTPRYLIKTRGQQVTLSCSPISGHRSVSWYQQTPGQGLQFLFEYFSETQRNKGNFPGRFSGRQFSNSRSEMNVSTLELGDSALYLCASSLRRGSGGNRWSTDTQYFGPGTRLTVL.

This clone was observed once. This chain links TRBV19 with TRBJ2-6, with D possibly matching TRBD1 (6 bases). Trimming stripped 6 bases from V and 0 bases from J, with 12 bases between. Germline V gene data show CDR1 as LNHDA and CDR2 as SQIVND (reference sequence). The CDR3 length is 16 residues. CDR3 DNA: TGTGCCAGTAGGCCACAGGGTTCCTCTGGGGCCAACGTCCTGACTTTC. Translated: CASRPQGSSGANVLTF.

This chain joins TRBV5-1 and TRBJ1-1, with 7 bases matching TRBD1. CDR3 size: 18 residues. CDR1 and CDR2 (germline): SGHRS, YFSETQ. The V segment lost 0 bases and the J segment 0 bases; nucleotides outside the gene matches: 11. The CDR3 reads CASSLVGRQGPMNTEAFF. CDR3 coding DNA: TGCGCCAGCAGCTTGGTGGGGCGACAGGGACCCATGAACACTGAAGCTTTCTTT.

Only a few counts were recorded for this clone. The rearrangement joins TRBV6-5 to TRBJ1-1; the D is unclear. Trimming took off 0 bases at V and 0 bases at J, with 8 bases between the two ends. The CDR3 extends over 15 amino acids. The V gene's germline CDR1 is MNHEY and CDR2 SVGAGI. The CDR3 protein is CASSYSRLLNTEAFF. The CDR3, as DNA: TGTGCCAGCAGTTACTCGAGGCTTTTGAACACTGAAGCTTTCTTT.

This clone has only one observation. The chain joins TRBV5-1 to TRBJ1-2; tentative D call: TRBD1 (6 bases). V lost 2 bases to trimming and J lost 8 bases, with 10 bases between them. CDR3 length: 12 residues. Germline assignment: CDR1 SGHRS and CDR2 YFSETQ. The CDR3 coding sequence is TGCGCCAGCAGCTTAGGGGGTGAGGGCTACACCTTC. Translating gives CASSLGGEGYTF.

Comments on this clone: A read error may account for a junction end that differs from germline. The chain is built from TRBV19 and TRBJ2-3; D possibly corresponds to TRBD2 (5 bases). Germline V CDR1 and CDR2: LNHDA, SQIVND (reference sequence). This CDR3 spans 16 amino acids. As DNA, the CDR3 is TGTGCCAGTAGTGTAGACTACGCCTCGAGCACAGATACGCAGTATTTT. It codes for CASSVDYASSTDTQYF.

The genes are TRBV4-3 and TRBJ2-2, with D perhaps matching TRBD2 (6 bases). V lost 4 bases and J 5 bases, leaving 20 bases between the germline ends. From germline, CDR1 is LGHNA and CDR2 YSLEER. The CDR3 sequence is 17 residues long. CDR3 in DNA: TGCGCCAGCAGCCCCGAGGGAGGCAGCCCGAGGACCGGGGAGCTGTTTTTT. This encodes CASSPEGGSPRTGELFF.

This clone was recorded once. V gene TRBV28 combines with J gene TRBJ2-5, with TRBD2 identical over 8 bases. The J segment lost 7 bases and the V segment lost 2 bases, leaving 6 bases of the junction unmatched. Germline assignment: CDR1 MDHEN and CDR2 SYDVKM. There are 14 residues in the CDR3. In nucleotides, the CDR3 is TGTGCCAGCAGTTTAGTCCTAGCGGGTGCGACCCAGTACTTC. This codes for CASSLVLAGATQYF. Using reference TRBV28 and TRBJ2-5 for the parts outside the CDR3, the full variable domain is DVKVTQSSRYLVKRTGEKVFLECVQDMDHENMFWYRQDPGLGLRLIYFSYDVKMKEKGDIPEGYSVSREKKERFSLILESASTNQTSMYLCASSLVLAGATQYFGPGTRLLVL.

This clone was seen once. The rearrangement joins TRBV4-1 to TRBJ1-6, with TRBD1 matching 7 bases. This CDR3 has 18 amino acids. Trimming removed 0 bases from V and 0 bases from J; junction bases left unmatched: 5. Germline lookup yields CDR1 MGHRA and CDR2 YSYEKL. CDR3 nucleotide sequence: TGCGCCAGCAGCCAAGAGGGACAGACCAGCTCCTATAATTCACCCCTCCACTTT. Amino acid sequence: CASSQEGQTSSYNSPLHF.

The count of this clone is one. CDR3 amino acids: CASSLWGTGPDQPQHF. DNA of the CDR3: TGTGCCAGCAGTTTATGGGGAACAGGGCCCGATCAGCCCCAGCATTTT. The chain has TRBV28 and TRBJ1-5; maybe TRBD1 (6 bases). CDR3 size: 16 residues. Per germline, CDR1 MDHEN and CDR2 SYDVKM. The V and J ends lost 0 bases and 5 bases respectively, with 14 bases between them.

J is TRBJ2-1 and V is TRBV4-1; 8 bases align to TRBD2. The V and J ends lost 0 bases and 9 bases, in that order; junction bases with no gene match: 10. This CDR3 comprises 16 residues. CDR1 and CDR2 from the germline V gene are MGHRA and YSYEKL. CDR3 coding DNA: TGCGCCAGCAGCCAAGAGCCGGGACTAGTATCCGGTGAGCAGTTCTTC. Translated, it gives CASSQEPGLVSGEQFF.

This chain connects TRBV6-5 to TRBJ1-1; no firm D call. CDR3 length equals 14 residues. Germline V CDR1 and CDR2: MNHEY, SVGAGI. V lost 6 bases to trimming and J lost 1 base, with 12 bases between them. CDR3 sequence: CASSRHGKNTEAFF. CDR3 nucleotide sequence: TGTGCCAGCAGCCGACACGGCAAGAACACTGAAGCTTTCTTT.

The chain employs TRBV5-8 and TRBJ2-7, with 10 bases lining up with TRBD1. Germline loops: CDR1 SGHTS, CDR2 YDEGEE. This CDR3 comprises 16 residues. V lost 9 bases and J lost 3; bases outside the gene matches: 15. The CDR3 DNA is TGTGCCACCACCTCTGGGGAGGGACAGGGGATCTACGAGCAGTACTTC. Residues: CATTSGEGQGIYEQYF.

The chain has TRBV9 and TRBJ2-3; D is unresolved. This CDR3 comprises 15 residues. Looked up from germline, CDR1 is SGDLS and CDR2 is YYNGEE. V dropped 1 base and J dropped 6 bases, with 15 bases sitting between them. The CDR3 reads CASSVSGGSSDTQYF. In nucleotides, the CDR3 is TGTGCCAGCAGCGTATCTGGCGGATCCTCCGATACGCAGTATTTT.

The chain has TRBV28 and TRBJ2-3; 12 nucleotides align to TRBD2. CDR1 is MDHEN, CDR2 SYDVKM, per germline. The CDR3 is 20 residues long. Losses at the gene ends were 7 bases for V and 0 bases for J; bases not matched to a gene: 17. This chain's CDR3 is CASTTPGGLAGEFSTDTQYF. The CDR3 DNA is TGTGCCAGCACCACCCCCGGGGGACTAGCGGGCGAATTCAGCACAGATACGCAGTATTTT.

CDR3 sequence reads: CASSLDLRGTHEKLFF. The CDR3 DNA reads TGTGCCAGCAGCTTAGACCTCAGGGGGACACATGAAAAACTGTTTTTT. The genes are TRBV7-8 and TRBJ1-4; 7 positions agree with TRBD1. The V gene end was trimmed by 1 base and the J gene end by 6 bases; junction bases not matched to a gene: 8. Germline V gene data show CDR1 as SGHVS and CDR2 as FQNEAQ. The CDR3 has 16 residues.

The V gene is TRBV4-2, the J gene TRBJ1-6; 8 nucleotides match TRBD1. J lost 8 bases, V lost 0 bases, and 6 bases had no gene match. Germline V CDR1 and CDR2: LGHNA, YNFKEQ. The CDR3 covers 16 residues. CDR3 sequence reads: CASSQDPGTGDSPLHF. CDR3 DNA: TGTGCCAGCAGCCAAGACCCCGGGACAGGAGATTCACCCCTCCACTTT.

This clone was recorded a few times. In DNA form, the CDR3 reads TGTGCCTGTCGATCAGGGGGCTTCTATAATTCACCCCTCCACTTT. The encoded protein is CACRSGGFYNSPLHF. V and J are TRBV30 and TRBJ1-6; TRBD1 matches 8 bases. Trimming removed 6 bases from V and 3 bases from J; junction bases left unmatched: 7. The CDR3 is 15 residues long. CDR1 is GTSNPN and CDR2 is SVGIG in the germline V gene (reference sequence).